This TCR beta chain originates from a study of CD8+CD57+ T cells in acquired aplastic anemia. TCR beta VDJ and CDR3 were profiled, and genomic DNA was the template. MiXCR, run by TCRdb on the reads, gives a single entry per CDR3 protein. The table lists over 250,000 distinct CDR3 sequences, approximately 57% of them singletons, with approximately 1.2% in the top ten. Details on this clonotype: Its antigen remains unknown.

An expansion of CD8+CD57+ cells by flow cytometry had been shown in patients chosen for sequencing. Diagnosis of severe acquired aplastic anemia applied to all patients. Looked up from germline, CDR1 is SGHDT and CDR2 is YYEEEE. V gave up 4 bases and J gave up 7 bases, with 13 bases separating them. CDR3 length: 13 amino acids. General study results and limits: Controls did not differ significantly from patients in CD8+ Simpson's diversity.

The chain combines TRBV5-6 with TRBJ2-3; possibly TRBD1 for D (6 bases). Material for sequencing was sorted CD4+, CD8+, or CD8+CD57+ T cells (not recorded which) from PBMCs. This sequence originates from a human donor with aplastic anemia. This CDR3 is CASSHPRGYTQYF. DNA for the CDR3: TGTGCCAGCAGCCACCCTAGGGGGTATACGCAGTATTTT.